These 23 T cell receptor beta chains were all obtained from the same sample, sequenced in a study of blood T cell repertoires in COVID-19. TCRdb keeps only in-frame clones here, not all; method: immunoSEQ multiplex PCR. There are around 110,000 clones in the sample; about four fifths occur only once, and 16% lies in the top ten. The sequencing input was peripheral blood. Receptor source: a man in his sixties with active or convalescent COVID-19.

The CDR3 region has the DNA TGTGCCACCAGTGAGGAGGACACGGGGGCAGATACGCAGTATTTT. It yields the protein CATSEEDTGADTQYF. The chain couples TRBV24-1 to TRBJ2-3, with a possible D match to TRBD2 (6 bases). V lost 4 bases, J lost 4 bases, and 14 bases lay in between. The CDR3 covers 15 residues. Germline CDR1 reads KGHDR; CDR2 reads SFDVKD.

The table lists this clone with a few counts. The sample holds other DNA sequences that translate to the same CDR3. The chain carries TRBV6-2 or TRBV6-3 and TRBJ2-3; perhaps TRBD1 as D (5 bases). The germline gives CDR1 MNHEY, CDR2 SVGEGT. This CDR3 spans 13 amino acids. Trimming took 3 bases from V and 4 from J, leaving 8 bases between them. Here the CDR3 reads CASSYQGPDTQYF. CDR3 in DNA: TGTGCCAGCAGTTATCAGGGCCCAGATACGCAGTATTTT.

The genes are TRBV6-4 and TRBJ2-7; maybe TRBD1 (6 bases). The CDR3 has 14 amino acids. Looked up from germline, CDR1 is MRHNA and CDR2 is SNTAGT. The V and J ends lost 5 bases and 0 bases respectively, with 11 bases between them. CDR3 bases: TGTGCCAGCAGTCGGACAGCCGTCTCCTACGAGCAGTACTTC. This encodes CASSRTAVSYEQYF.

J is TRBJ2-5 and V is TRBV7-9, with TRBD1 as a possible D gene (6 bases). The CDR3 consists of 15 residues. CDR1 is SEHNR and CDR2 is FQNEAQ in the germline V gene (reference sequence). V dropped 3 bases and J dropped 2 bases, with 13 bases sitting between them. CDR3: CASSFRQGLQETQYF. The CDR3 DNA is TGTGCCAGCAGCTTCCGCCAGGGGTTACAAGAGACCCAGTACTTC.

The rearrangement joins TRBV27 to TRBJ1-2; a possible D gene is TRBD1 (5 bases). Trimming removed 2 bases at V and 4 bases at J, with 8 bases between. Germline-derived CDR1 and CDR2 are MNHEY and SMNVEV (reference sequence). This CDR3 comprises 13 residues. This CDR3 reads CASSLRGSYGYTF. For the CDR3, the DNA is TGTGCCAGCAGTTTAAGGGGAAGCTATGGCTACACCTTC.

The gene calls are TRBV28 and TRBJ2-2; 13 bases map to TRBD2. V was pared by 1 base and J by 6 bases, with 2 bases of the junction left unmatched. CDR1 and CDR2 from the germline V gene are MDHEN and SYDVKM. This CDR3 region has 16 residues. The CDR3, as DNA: TGTGCCAGCAGTTTATTACTAGCGGGAGGGCCCGGGGAGCTGTTTTTT. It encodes CASSLLLAGGPGELFF.

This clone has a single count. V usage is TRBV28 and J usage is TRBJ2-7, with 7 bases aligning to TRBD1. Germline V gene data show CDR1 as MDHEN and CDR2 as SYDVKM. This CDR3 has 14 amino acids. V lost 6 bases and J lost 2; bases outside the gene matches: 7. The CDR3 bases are TGTGCCAGCAGAACCGGGACAGCAGCCTACGAGCAGTACTTC. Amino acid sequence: CASRTGTAAYEQYF.

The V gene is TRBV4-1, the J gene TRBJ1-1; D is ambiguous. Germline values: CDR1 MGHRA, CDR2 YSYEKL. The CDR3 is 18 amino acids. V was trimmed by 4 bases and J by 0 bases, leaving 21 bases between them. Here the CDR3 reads CASSPRQAQGSMNTEAFF. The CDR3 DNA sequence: TGCGCCAGCAGCCCCCGGCAGGCCCAAGGATCGATGAACACTGAAGCTTTCTTT.

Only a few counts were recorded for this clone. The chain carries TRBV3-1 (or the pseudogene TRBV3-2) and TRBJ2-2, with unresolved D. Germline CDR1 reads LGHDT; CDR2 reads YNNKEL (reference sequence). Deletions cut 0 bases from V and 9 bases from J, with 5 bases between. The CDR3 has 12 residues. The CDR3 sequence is CASSQDGRELFF. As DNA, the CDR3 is TGTGCCAGCAGCCAAGATGGCCGGGAGCTGTTTTTT.

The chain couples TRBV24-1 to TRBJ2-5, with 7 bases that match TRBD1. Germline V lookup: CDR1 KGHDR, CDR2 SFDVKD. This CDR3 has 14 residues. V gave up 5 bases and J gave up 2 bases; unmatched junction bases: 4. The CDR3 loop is CATSGKQGQETQYF. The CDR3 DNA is TGTGCCACCAGTGGTAAACAGGGGCAAGAGACCCAGTACTTC.

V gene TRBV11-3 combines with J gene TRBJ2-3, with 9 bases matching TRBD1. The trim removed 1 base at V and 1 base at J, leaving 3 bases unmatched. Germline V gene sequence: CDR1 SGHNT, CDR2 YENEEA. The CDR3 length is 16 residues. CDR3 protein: CASSLGGQGRTDTQYF. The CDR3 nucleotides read TGTGCCAGCAGCTTAGGGGGACAGGGCCGCACAGATACGCAGTATTTT.

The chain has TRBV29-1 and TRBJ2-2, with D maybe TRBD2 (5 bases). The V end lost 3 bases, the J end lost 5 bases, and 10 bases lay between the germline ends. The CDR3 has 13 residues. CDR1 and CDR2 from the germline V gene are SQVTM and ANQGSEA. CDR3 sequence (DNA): TGCAGCGTTGATGCGGGCTGGACCGGGGAGCTGTTTTTT. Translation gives CSVDAGWTGELFF.

The CDR3 DNA sequence: TGTGCCTGGAGTAGACCCGGGGGGAATGAAAAACTGTTTTTT. The encoded protein is CAWSRPGGNEKLFF. The V and J genes are TRBV30 and TRBJ1-4; a weak D match, TRBD1 (5 bases). V was trimmed by 2 bases and J by 5 bases, leaving 12 bases between them. The V gene's germline CDR1 is GTSNPN and CDR2 SVGIG (reference sequence). This CDR3 is built from 14 residues.

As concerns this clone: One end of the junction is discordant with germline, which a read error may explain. CDR3 sequence reads: CASGFRTGGVQPQHF. For the CDR3, the DNA is TGTGCCAGCGGTTTTAGGACAGGAGGGGTTCAGCCCCAGCATTTT. The gene calls are TRBV28 and TRBJ1-5; 7 nucleotides match TRBD1. The CDR3 is 15 amino acids. Germline V gene data show CDR1 as MDHEN and CDR2 as SYDVKM.

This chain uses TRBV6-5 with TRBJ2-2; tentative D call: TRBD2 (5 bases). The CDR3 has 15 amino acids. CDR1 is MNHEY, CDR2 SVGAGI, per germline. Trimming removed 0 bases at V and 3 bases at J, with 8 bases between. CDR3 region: CASSYSEADTGELFF. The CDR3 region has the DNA TGTGCCAGCAGTTACTCGGAGGCAGACACCGGGGAGCTGTTTTTT.

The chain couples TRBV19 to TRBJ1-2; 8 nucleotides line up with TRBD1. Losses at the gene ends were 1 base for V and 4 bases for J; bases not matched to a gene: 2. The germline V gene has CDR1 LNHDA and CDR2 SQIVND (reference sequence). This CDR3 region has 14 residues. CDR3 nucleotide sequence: TGTGCCAGTAGTATAGGTACAGGGGGCTATGGCTACACCTTC. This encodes CASSIGTGGYGYTF.

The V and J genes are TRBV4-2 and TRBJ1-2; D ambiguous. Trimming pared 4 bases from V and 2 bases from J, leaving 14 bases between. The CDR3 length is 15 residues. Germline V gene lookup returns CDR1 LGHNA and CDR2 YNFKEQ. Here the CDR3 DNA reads TGTGCCAGCAGCCCTCCCCCGGACTGGAACTATGGCTACACCTTC. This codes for CASSPPPDWNYGYTF.

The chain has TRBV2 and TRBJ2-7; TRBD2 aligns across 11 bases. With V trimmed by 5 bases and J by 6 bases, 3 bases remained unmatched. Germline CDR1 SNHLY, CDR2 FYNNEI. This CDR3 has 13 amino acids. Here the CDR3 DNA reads TGTGCCAGCAGTCTCGGACTAGCGGGCGAGCAGTACTTC. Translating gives CASSLGLAGEQYF.

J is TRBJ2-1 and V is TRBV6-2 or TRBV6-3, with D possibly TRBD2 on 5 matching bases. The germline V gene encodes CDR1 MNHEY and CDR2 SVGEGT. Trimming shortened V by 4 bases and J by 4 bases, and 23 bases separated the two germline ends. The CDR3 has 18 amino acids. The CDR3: CASSFIPPASSGYNEQFF. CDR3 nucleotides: TGTGCCAGCAGTTTCATCCCCCCCGCTTCATCGGGGTACAATGAGCAGTTCTTC.

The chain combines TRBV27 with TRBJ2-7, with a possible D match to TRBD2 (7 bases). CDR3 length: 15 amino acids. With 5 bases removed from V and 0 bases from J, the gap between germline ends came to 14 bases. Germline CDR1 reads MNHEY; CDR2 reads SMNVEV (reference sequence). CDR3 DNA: TGTGCCAGCAGTCCCCGGGGGGCTAGCTCCTACGAGCAGTACTTC. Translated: CASSPRGASSYEQYF.

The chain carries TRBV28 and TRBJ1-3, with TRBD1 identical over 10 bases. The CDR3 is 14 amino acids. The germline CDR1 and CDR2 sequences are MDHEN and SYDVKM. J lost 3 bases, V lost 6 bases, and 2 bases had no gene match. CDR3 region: CASRGDRGGNTIYF. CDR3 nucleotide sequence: TGTGCCAGCAGGGGGGACAGGGGTGGAAACACCATATATTTT.

The DNA for the CDR3 is TGTGCCAGCAGTATCTTCTACAATCAGCCCCAGCATTTT. Amino acids: CASSIFYNQPQHF. The chain couples TRBV6-5 to TRBJ1-5, with D unresolved. The CDR3 has 13 amino acids. V was shortened by 5 bases and J by 3 bases, with 8 bases between the two germline ends. Germline CDR1 MNHEY, CDR2 SVGAGI.

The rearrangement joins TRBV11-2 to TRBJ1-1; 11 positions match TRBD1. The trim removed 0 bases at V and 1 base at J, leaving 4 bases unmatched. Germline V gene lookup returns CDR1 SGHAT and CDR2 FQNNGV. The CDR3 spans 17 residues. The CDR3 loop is CASSLDWTGGPNTEAFF. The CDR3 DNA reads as TGTGCCAGCAGCTTAGATTGGACAGGGGGCCCGAACACTGAAGCTTTCTTT.